This T cell receptor beta chain was documented in a study of T cell repertoires in cytomegalovirus infection. Study summary: Both recently identified HLA-C-restricted and well-studied HLA-B-restricted CMV epitopes were used in the study. The study's findings and limits: Predominance within the ex vivo response was attributable to HLA-C-restricted CMV-specific TCR beta clonotypes. Carriers of CMV and the relevant HLA type were discriminated by public TCR beta frequency.

Comments on this clonotype: No antigen is known for it.

TCRdb reprocessed the reads with MiXCR, giving one entry per CDR3 protein. The table shows some 800,000 distinct CDR3 sequences, with over 25% occurring only once. This clonotype originated in a human donor in good health (CMV status not recorded). Some clones in this sample may be carry-over from other donors' samples. The sample here was cultured CD8+ T cells from PBMCs, taken from culture after CMV antigen stimulation.

The CDR3 DNA sequence: TGCAGTGCTAGGGGTGGTTCCCTCTACGAGCAGTACTTC. It is translated as CSARGGSLYEQYF. The V gene is TRBV20-1, the J gene TRBJ2-7; D gene ambiguous. Trimming shortened V by 3 bases and J by 3 bases, and 12 bases separated the two germline ends. The CDR3 runs to 13 residues. The germline CDR1 and CDR2 sequences are DFQATT and SNEGSKA (reference sequence).